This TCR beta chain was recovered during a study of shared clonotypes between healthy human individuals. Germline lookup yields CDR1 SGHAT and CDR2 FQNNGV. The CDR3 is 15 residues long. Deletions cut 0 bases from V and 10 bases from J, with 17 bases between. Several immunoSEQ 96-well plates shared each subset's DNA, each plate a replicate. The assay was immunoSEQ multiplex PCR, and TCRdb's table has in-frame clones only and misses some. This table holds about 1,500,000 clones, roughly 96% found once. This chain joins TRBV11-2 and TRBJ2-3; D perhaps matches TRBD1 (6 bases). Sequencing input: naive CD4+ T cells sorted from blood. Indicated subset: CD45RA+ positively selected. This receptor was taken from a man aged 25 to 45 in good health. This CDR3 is CASSLDQGSLVSQYF. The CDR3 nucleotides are TGTGCCAGCAGCTTAGATCAGGGGTCTCTAGTGTCGCAGTATTTT.